This T cell receptor beta chain was recovered during a study of blood T cell repertoires in COVID-19. Original processing methods: The assay estimated nucleated cells by amplifying reference gene primers. Sequenced by immunoSEQ multiplex PCR; TCRdb stores in-frame clones only, minus some. V and J calls and clone size are given by that table; D and trimming were obtained from the DNA. Here the sample spans some 250,000 clones, around four fifths being singletons. V was cut by 4 bases and J by 1 base, with 17 bases left in between. Per germline, CDR1 SGHDT and CDR2 YYEEEE. This CDR3 has 16 residues. Sequenced input: peripheral blood. The chain has TRBV5-6 and TRBJ1-1; possibly TRBD1 for D (6 bases). The clonotype comes from a woman in her sixties or seventies with active or convalescent COVID-19. CDR3 DNA: TGTGCCAGCAGCCTGGGGGCCGGACACCCGAACACTGAAGCTTTCTTT. Its translation: CASSLGAGHPNTEAFF.